The 5 T cell receptor beta chains reported below all come from one sample, sequenced in a study of beta chain features in type 1 diabetes. The authors reverse transcribed all of the isolated RNA, so sequencing captured expressed TCRB transcripts. The protocol was immunoSEQ multiplex PCR, while the TCRdb copy is restricted to in-frame clones and leaves out a portion. Among around 430,000 clones, approximately 28% were seen once, and the ten largest hold about 0.065%. Material: naive CD4+ T cells from blood. The receptors shown here come from a man between 18 and 29 years old in good health.

This clone was counted a single time. The chain joins TRBV5-1 to TRBJ2-2, with D tentatively TRBD1 (6 bases). This CDR3 has 13 amino acids. Trimming stripped 2 bases from V and 7 bases from J, with 9 bases between. Per the germline V gene, CDR1 is SGHRS and CDR2 is YFSETQ. CDR3 nucleotides: TGCGCCAGCAGCTTCACAGGGATCGGGGAGCTGTTTTTT. It is translated as CASSFTGIGELFF.

This clone appeared a few times. The CDR3 protein is CASSRDRGDEQFF. CDR3 coding DNA: TGTGCCAGCTCACGGGACAGGGGCGATGAGCAGTTCTTC. The chain links TRBV18 to TRBJ2-1; 10 bases are a match to TRBD1. V lost 4 bases, J lost 8 bases, and 2 bases stayed unmatched. This CDR3 is 13 amino acids long. Germline CDR1 is KGHSH and CDR2 is LQKENI.

The chain has TRBV18 and TRBJ2-4; D is unclear. From germline, CDR1 is KGHSH and CDR2 LQKENI. The CDR3 has 15 amino acids. The V gene lost 5 bases and the J gene lost 0 bases, with 11 bases spanning the gap. The CDR3 nucleotides are TGTGCCAGCTCATCTCAGGTGTTAGCCAAAAACATTCAGTACTTC. Protein: CASSSQVLAKNIQYF.

The chain is built from TRBV7-9 and TRBJ1-3; D gene uncertain. Germline CDR1 and CDR2: SEHNR and FQNEAQ (reference sequence). The CDR3 sequence is 14 residues long. V was shortened by 2 bases and J by 0 bases, with 5 bases between the two germline ends. The CDR3 coding sequence is TGTGCCAGCAGCTTACTTGTCTCTGGAAACACCATATATTTT. It encodes CASSLLVSGNTIYF.

The gene calls are TRBV29-1 and TRBJ1-1, with 9 bases fitting TRBD1. The trim removed 7 bases at V and 4 bases at J, leaving 7 bases unmatched. Germline V gene data show CDR1 as SQVTM and CDR2 as ANQGSEA. The CDR3 totals 13 residues. CDR3 loop: CSAQGQGGTEAFF. The CDR3 DNA reads TGCAGCGCCCAGGGACAGGGAGGCACTGAAGCTTTCTTT.